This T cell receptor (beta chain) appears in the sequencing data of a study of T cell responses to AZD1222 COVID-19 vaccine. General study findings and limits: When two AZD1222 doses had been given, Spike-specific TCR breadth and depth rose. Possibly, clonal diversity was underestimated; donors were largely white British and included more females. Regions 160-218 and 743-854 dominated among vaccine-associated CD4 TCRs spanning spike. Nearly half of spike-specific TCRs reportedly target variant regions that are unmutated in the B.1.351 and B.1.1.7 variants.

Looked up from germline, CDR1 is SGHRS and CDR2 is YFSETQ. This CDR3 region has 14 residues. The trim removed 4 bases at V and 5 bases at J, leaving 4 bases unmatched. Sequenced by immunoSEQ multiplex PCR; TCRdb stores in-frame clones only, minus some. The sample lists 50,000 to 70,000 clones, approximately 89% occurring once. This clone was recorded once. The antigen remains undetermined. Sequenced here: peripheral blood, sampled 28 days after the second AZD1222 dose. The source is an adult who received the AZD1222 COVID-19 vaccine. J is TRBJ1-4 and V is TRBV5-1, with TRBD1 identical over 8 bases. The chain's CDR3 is CASSKGQENEKLFF. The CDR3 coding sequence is TGCGCCAGCAGCAAGGGACAGGAAAATGAAAAACTGTTTTTT.